The 10 T cell receptor beta chains below were found in one sample sequenced in a study of monozygotic twins with inflammatory bowel disease. Following a re-call of the 5' RACE reads, TCRdb has one entry per CDR3 protein and lacks DNA. The repertoire table contains about 300,000 distinct CDR3 sequences. Material for sequencing was blood. The receptor set was obtained from a human donor with ulcerative colitis or Crohn's disease, or a healthy co-twin of an affected twin (not recorded which).

The chain's CDR3 is CASSFRTGGEKLFF. The V gene is TRBV4-3, the J gene TRBJ1-4; TCRdb indicates TRBD1, and absent DNA this call remains unverified. CDR1 and CDR2 from the germline V gene are LGHNA and YSLEER. CDR3 length: 14 residues.

The chain joins TRBV7-9 to TRBJ2-7; with no DNA, the TCRdb D assignment of TRBD1 cannot be verified. The V gene's germline CDR1 is SEHNR and CDR2 FQNEAQ (reference sequence). CDR3 length equals 17 residues. CDR3 protein: CASSSTILRGSSHEQYF.

The genes are TRBV12-3 or TRBV12-4 and TRBJ2-7; TCRdb's D gene call, TRBD2, goes unchecked for lack of DNA. CDR3 length equals 14 residues. This CDR3 reads CASSQGLAGEEQYF.

This sequence joins TRBV20-1 and TRBJ1-6. This CDR3 has 14 residues. Germline V gene sequence: CDR1 DFQATT, CDR2 SNEGSKA (reference sequence). This chain's CDR3 is CSARGGGGDSPLHF.

The chain employs TRBV9 and TRBJ2-5; the TCRdb call, TRBD2, lacks DNA for checking. The CDR3 is 15 amino acids. The germline gives CDR1 SGDLS, CDR2 YYNGEE. The CDR3 here is CASSVEGLATETQYF.

The V and J genes are TRBV2 and TRBJ2-5; TCRdb proposes TRBD1, but this gene call is untestable without DNA. Germline V gene sequence: CDR1 SNHLY, CDR2 FYNNEI. The CDR3 spans 15 residues. The chain's CDR3 is CASSTRQGGGETQYF.

J is TRBJ2-3 and V is TRBV7-3. CDR1 and CDR2 from the germline V gene are SGHTA and FQGTGA. The CDR3 spans 16 residues. The CDR3 region is CAGSRTLAGDTDTQYF.

The rearrangement links TRBV7-9 to TRBJ2-7; with no DNA, the TCRdb D assignment of TRBD1 cannot be verified. The CDR3 sequence is 16 residues long. Germline V lookup: CDR1 SEHNR, CDR2 FQNEAQ (reference sequence). CDR3 loop: CASSLVGDTTFYEQYF.

V gene TRBV12-3 or TRBV12-4 combines with J gene TRBJ2-1; TCRdb outputs TRBD1, but without DNA this stays unchecked. The length of the CDR3 is 16 residues. CDR3 amino acids: CASSLSDRDLGNEQFF.

The gene calls are TRBV3-1 and TRBJ2-6; TCRdb reports TRBD1, a call that lacks DNA to check it against. CDR1 is LGHDT and CDR2 is YNNKEL in the germline V gene (reference sequence). The CDR3 contains 16 residues. This CDR3 reads CASRRQRGSGANVLTF.